This is a list of T cell receptor beta chains from one sample in a study of T-cell memory formation after mild COVID-19. TCRdb used MiXCR to reprocess the 5' RACE reads, holding one entry per CDR3 protein. The sample has some 450,000 distinct CDR3 sequences, around 17% seen once; the top ten hold roughly 21%. Sequenced material: PBMCs or a T cell subset sorted from them (not recorded which). The receptors derive from a man between 18 and 35 years old who had mild COVID-19 (a few samples of this study predate the infection). Cell type and time point are not known. CDR3s include the opening cysteine and the closing phenylalanine or tryptophan. D genes are given only for firm matches.

J gene,D gene,V gene,CDR3 length,CDR3 protein
TRBJ2-1,NA,TRBV28,14,CASSYPKAYNEQFF
TRBJ2-1,NA,TRBV5-1,14,CASSSQGGSNEQFF
TRBJ2-1,TRBD2,TRBV5-4,13,CASSTGGYNEQFF
TRBJ2-3,NA,TRBV7-3,14,CASSRRGDTDTQYF
TRBJ2-7,NA,TRBV4-1,17,CASSQGRRTSSSYEQYF
TRBJ2-7,NA,TRBV7-2,13,CASSLGPQNGQYF
TRBJ2-5,NA,TRBV4-3,16,CASSQPRLVVRETQYF
NA,NA,TRBV9,15,CASSVGTLGGETQYF
TRBJ1-3,TRBD1,TRBV28,16,CASSRTGFERGNTIYF
TRBJ1-2,TRBD1,TRBV20-1,13,CSANQGAFYGYTF
TRBJ1-2,NA,TRBV30,12,CAWSQVDYGYTF
TRBJ2-3,TRBD1,TRBV5-1,15,CASSSGTGAGDTQYF
TRBJ2-1,TRBD1,TRBV3-1,15,CASSAGVDREYEQFF
TRBJ2-6,NA,TRBV7-2,12,CASSPLGLPRTF
TRBJ2-1,NA,TRBV19,14,CASSFGRRRNEQFF
TRBJ2-2,NA,TRBV5-1,17,CASSLGPESGNTGELFF
TRBJ2-1,TRBD2,TRBV7-2,14,CASSFGLAASEQFF
TRBJ1-5,NA,TRBV20-1,14,CSASPADENQPQHF
TRBJ1-1,NA,TRBV6-5,12,CASTNRAAEAFF
TRBJ2-2,TRBD1,TRBV7-8,16,CASSQHGQGNTGELFF
TRBJ1-2,NA,TRBV6-5,13,CASTTGFSYGYTF
TRBJ2-7,TRBD1,TRBV9,15,CASSASGTGSYEQYF
TRBJ2-3,TRBD2,TRBV6-1,16,CASSVSLAGVADTQYF
TRBJ1-1,TRBD1,TRBV6-5,15,CASSKIPGQGSEAFF
TRBJ1-6,NA,TRBV12-3/TRBV12-4,13,CASSLGFRSPLHF
TRBJ2-1,NA,TRBV3-1,11,CASSLKHEQFF
TRBJ1-6,TRBD1,TRBV7-6,15,CASSPGQGLTSPLHF
TRBJ2-3,NA,TRBV2,14,CASTGSVQTLPQYF
TRBJ2-7,NA,TRBV9,15,CASSEGPSVSYEQYF
TRBJ2-1,NA,TRBV24-1,15,CATSDLHGVRDEQFF
TRBJ2-1,NA,TRBV7-6,13,CASTAIEGNEQFF
TRBJ1-1,NA,TRBV29-1,12,CSVEVGATEAFF
TRBJ2-2,NA,TRBV7-9,18,CASSLGLRGRTNTGELFF
TRBJ2-3,NA,TRBV29-1,13,CSVGRDLSDTQYF
TRBJ2-3,TRBD1,TRBV5-1,15,CASKFTGGFTDTQYF
TRBJ2-3,NA,TRBV20-1,14,CSYPGRPLTDTQYF
TRBJ1-4,NA,TRBV5-6,19,CASSPSRGGVEGKNEKLFF
TRBJ2-1,NA,TRBV4-3,15,CASSQETRGYNEQFF
TRBJ1-1,NA,TRBV5-4,14,CASSRGEGSTEAFF
TRBJ2-7,NA,TRBV28,14,CASSLGPFGYEQYF
TRBJ2-5,NA,TRBV4-3,15,CASSRKTGSQETQYF
TRBJ2-7,NA,TRBV29-1,10,CSMLGDEQYF
TRBJ1-2,NA,TRBV6-6,15,CASSNLGGGDYGYTF
TRBJ1-1,TRBD1,TRBV28,13,CASSLNRGSEAFF
TRBJ2-5,NA,TRBV7-3,13,CASSFGDLGTQYF
TRBJ1-4,NA,TRBV3-1,12,CASSRWEEKLFF